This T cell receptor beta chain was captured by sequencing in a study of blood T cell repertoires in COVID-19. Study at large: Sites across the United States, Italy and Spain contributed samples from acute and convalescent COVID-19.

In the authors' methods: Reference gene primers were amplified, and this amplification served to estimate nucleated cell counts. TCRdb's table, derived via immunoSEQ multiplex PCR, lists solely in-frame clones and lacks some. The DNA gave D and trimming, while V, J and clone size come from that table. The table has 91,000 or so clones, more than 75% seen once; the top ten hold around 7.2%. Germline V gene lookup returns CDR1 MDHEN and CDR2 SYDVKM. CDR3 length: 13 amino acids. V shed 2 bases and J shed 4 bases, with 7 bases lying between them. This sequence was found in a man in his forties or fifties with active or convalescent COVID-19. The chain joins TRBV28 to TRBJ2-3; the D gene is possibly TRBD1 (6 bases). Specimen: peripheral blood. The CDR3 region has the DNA TGTGCCAGCAGTTTAGACAGGTCAGATACGCAGTATTTT. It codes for CASSLDRSDTQYF.